A single sample is the source of the 9 T cell receptor beta chains below, sequenced in a study of blood T cell repertoires in COVID-19. The data were produced by immunoSEQ multiplex PCR, yet TCRdb's version contains in-frame clones alone and is incomplete. The table records 27,000 or so clones, around 82% of them present only once. The sequencing input was peripheral blood. These receptors were collected from a man aged 80 or over with active or convalescent COVID-19.

This rearrangement joins TRBV9 to TRBJ2-5; 7 bases fit TRBD2. The CDR3 spans 14 residues. Per the germline V gene, CDR1 is SGDLS and CDR2 is YYNGEE. The J segment lost 5 bases and the V segment lost 4 bases, leaving 8 bases of the junction unmatched. CDR3 loop: CASSPSAGWETQYF. The DNA for the CDR3 is TGTGCCAGCAGCCCATCAGCGGGGTGGGAGACCCAGTACTTC.

The V gene is TRBV9, the J gene TRBJ1-1; 8 bases align to TRBD1. V shed 0 bases, J shed 4 bases, and the junction held 5 bases outside the gene matches. This CDR3 comprises 15 residues. Germline loops: CDR1 SGDLS, CDR2 YYNGEE. The CDR3 nucleotides are TGTGCCAGCAGCGTAGTTGGGCAGGGGGCCACTGAAGCTTTCTTT. This gives the protein CASSVVGQGATEAFF.

V gene TRBV9 combines with J gene TRBJ2-1; tentative D call: TRBD2 (6 bases). In germline, CDR1 is SGDLS, CDR2 YYNGEE. Trimming shortened V by 3 bases and J by 8 bases, and 18 bases separated the two germline ends. The length of the CDR3 is 15 residues. This chain's CDR3 is CASSGGRGRRDEQFF. The CDR3 coding sequence is TGTGCCAGCAGCGGGGGTCGGGGGAGGCGCGATGAGCAGTTCTTC.

This clone showed up just a few times. The chain combines TRBV5-1 with TRBJ1-3; D uncertain. Germline V CDR1 and CDR2: SGHRS, YFSETQ. The CDR3 runs 15 residues. V dropped 7 bases and J dropped 3 bases, with 17 bases sitting between them. The CDR3, as DNA: TGCGCCAGCCGAGCGGCAGCGAAGAATGGAAACACCATATATTTT. Amino acid sequence: CASRAAAKNGNTIYF.

V usage is TRBV9 and J usage is TRBJ2-3; D unresolved. This CDR3 comprises 14 residues. Germline CDR1 is SGDLS and CDR2 is YYNGEE. Deletions cut 3 bases from V and 2 bases from J, with 10 bases between. CDR3 residues: CASSAALLTDTQYF. The CDR3 bases are TGTGCCAGCAGCGCAGCGCTACTCACAGATACGCAGTATTTT.

The chain links TRBV19 to TRBJ2-4, with a tentative D call TRBD1 (6 bases). CDR1 is LNHDA, CDR2 SQIVND, per germline (reference sequence). V gave up 4 bases and J gave up 7 bases, with 17 bases separating them. The length of the CDR3 is 15 residues. The CDR3 spells CASSTPGQQRNIQYF. The CDR3 DNA reads TGTGCCAGTAGTACCCCTGGACAGCAAAGGAACATTCAGTACTTC.

This clone was counted once. V usage is TRBV7-2 and J usage is TRBJ2-7; no clear D. V shed 5 bases and J shed 2 bases, with 13 bases lying between them. CDR1 and CDR2 from the germline V gene are SGHTA and FQGNSA. The CDR3 loop spans 14 amino acids. The CDR3 bases are TGTGCCAGCAGCCTACAGCAAACCGCCTACGAGCAGTACTTC. This gives the protein CASSLQQTAYEQYF.

The rearrangement links TRBV19 to TRBJ1-1, with a weak D call TRBD1 (5 bases). Germline V gene lookup returns CDR1 LNHDA and CDR2 SQIVND (reference sequence). The CDR3 extends over 14 amino acids. Trimming removed 1 base from V and 0 bases from J, with 6 bases in between. The CDR3 coding sequence is TGTGCCAGTAGTATAGGACAGATGAACACTGAAGCTTTCTTT. Amino acids: CASSIGQMNTEAFF.

This chain links TRBV5-1 with TRBJ2-1; D ambiguous. The CDR3 has 13 amino acids. V shed 0 bases and J shed 10 bases, with 11 bases lying between them. CDR1 is SGHRS and CDR2 is YFSETQ in the germline V gene. CDR3 sequence reads: CASSLAPIREQFF. The CDR3 DNA follows: TGCGCCAGCAGCTTGGCCCCCATTAGAGAGCAGTTCTTC.